These T cell receptor beta chains were read from a single sample in a study of T-cell memory formation after mild COVID-19. Each CDR3 protein gets one entry after TCRdb re-called the 5' RACE reads with MiXCR. The sample holds around 510,000 distinct CDR3 sequences; about 20% are singletons and the top ten take around 7.7%. Sequencing used PBMCs or a T cell subset sorted from them (not recorded which). The source of these receptors is an adult woman who had mild COVID-19 (a few samples of this study predate the infection). Cell type and time point are not known. Both conserved end residues are part of each CDR3. D genes are given only for firm matches. Size is omitted from some rows. Given values are once, few, many or a class for expanded clones.

J gene	D gene	V gene	clone size	CDR3 DNA	CDR3 protein
TRBJ2-1	-	TRBV12-3/TRBV12-4	-	TGTGCCAGCAGTTTACTGCAGGGGTGGAATGAGCAGTTCTTC	CASSLLQGWNEQFF
TRBJ2-2	-	TRBV12-3/TRBV12-4	-	TGTGCCAGCAGTAGGGACCAAGACACCGGGGAGCTGTTTTTT	CASSRDQDTGELFF
TRBJ2-1	TRBD2	TRBV4-1	-	TGCGCCAGCAGGTTCGAGGCTAGCGGGAGTAATGAGCAGTTCTTC	CASRFEASGSNEQFF
TRBJ2-5	-	TRBV12-3/TRBV12-4	many	TGTGCCAGCAGTCCAACGGAGGGGGTAACCCAGTACTTC	CASSPTEGVTQYF
TRBJ2-7	TRBD1	TRBV4-1	-	TGCGCCAGCAGCCAAGGGGACAGGGAGGGGGAGCAGTACTTC	CASSQGDREGEQYF
TRBJ2-7	-	TRBV7-6	-	TGTGCCAGCAGTAAGATCCAGGGGCTGGGGTCCGAGCAGTACTTC	CASSKIQGLGSEQYF
TRBJ2-5	TRBD1	TRBV7-9	few	TGTGCCAGCAGCTTAGCCGGGACAGGGCAAGAGACCCAGTACTTC	CASSLAGTGQETQYF
TRBJ2-3	TRBD1	TRBV5-1	-	TGCGCCAGCAGCTACGAAGGACAGGGGAGCACAGATACGCAGTATTTT	CASSYEGQGSTDTQYF
TRBJ2-1	-	TRBV20-1	-	TGCAGTGCTAGAGATGGAGGTTCGGGAACAGCGATGAATGAGCAGTTCTTC	CSARDGGSGTAMNEQFF
TRBJ2-3	TRBD1	TRBV4-3	few	TGCGCCAGCAGCCAAGATGGGAGGACAGGGGGCGCAGATACGCAGTATTTT	CASSQDGRTGGADTQYF
TRBJ2-1	-	TRBV9	-	TGTGCCAGCAGCGTAGAAACTAGCTCCAATGAGCAGTTCTTC	CASSVETSSNEQFF
TRBJ2-1	TRBD2	TRBV7-9	few	TGTGCCAGCAGCCCGGGACTAGCGGGAGGTAAGGATGAGCAGTTCTTC	CASSPGLAGGKDEQFF
TRBJ2-5	TRBD2	TRBV2	-	TGTGCCAGCAGTTCCGGGACTAGAAAGGAGACCCAGTACTTC	CASSSGTRKETQYF